This TCR beta chain was recorded in a study of blood T cells in healthy people across ages. Whole-study findings and limits: A roughly linear age-dependent decrease characterized TCR beta diversity per million T cells.

The use of a sample-barcoded 5' primer and a J-beta primer mix characterized a second PCR of 7 to 11 cycles. Every sample gave at least 2.5 million paired-end reads containing CDR3. A single record per CDR3 protein comes from TCRdb applying MiXCR to the 5' RACE reads. The sample holds hundreds of thousands of distinct CDR3 sequences, 56% seen once. Notes on this clonotype: As yet, its antigen is unknown.

The CDR3 extends over 16 amino acids. From germline, CDR1 is SGHRS and CDR2 YFSETQ. V lost 6 bases and J lost 4; bases outside the gene matches: 12. The TCR comes from a man aged 40-49 years in good health. Source material: blood. The chain couples TRBV5-1 to TRBJ1-1, with 10 bases identical to TRBD1. The CDR3 here is CASTRDRGGSSTEAFF. The CDR3 nucleotides are TGCGCCAGCACCCGGGACAGGGGAGGTTCGTCCACTGAAGCTTTCTTT.